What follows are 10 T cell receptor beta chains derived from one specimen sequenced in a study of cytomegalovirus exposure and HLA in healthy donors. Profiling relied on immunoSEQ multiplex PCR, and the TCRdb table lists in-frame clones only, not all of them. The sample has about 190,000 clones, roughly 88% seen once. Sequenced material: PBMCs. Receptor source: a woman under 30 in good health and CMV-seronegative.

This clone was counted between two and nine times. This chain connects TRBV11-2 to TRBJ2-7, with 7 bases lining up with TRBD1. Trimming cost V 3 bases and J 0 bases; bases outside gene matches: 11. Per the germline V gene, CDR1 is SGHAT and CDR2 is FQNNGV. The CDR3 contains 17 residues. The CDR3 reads CASSFHLSGTDSYEQYF. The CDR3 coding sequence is TGTGCCAGCAGCTTCCATCTCTCCGGGACAGACTCCTACGAGCAGTACTTC.

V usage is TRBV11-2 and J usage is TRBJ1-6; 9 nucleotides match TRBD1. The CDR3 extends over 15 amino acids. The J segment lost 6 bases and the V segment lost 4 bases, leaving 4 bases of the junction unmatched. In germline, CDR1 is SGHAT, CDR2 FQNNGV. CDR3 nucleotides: TGTGCCAGCAGCTCTATGGACAGGGGTAATTCACCCCTCCACTTT. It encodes CASSSMDRGNSPLHF.

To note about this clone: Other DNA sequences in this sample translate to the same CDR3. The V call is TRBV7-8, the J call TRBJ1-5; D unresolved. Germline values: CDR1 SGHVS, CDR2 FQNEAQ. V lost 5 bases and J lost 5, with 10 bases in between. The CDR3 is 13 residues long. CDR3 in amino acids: CASSPGGHQPQHF. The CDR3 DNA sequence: TGTGCCAGCAGCCCCGGCGGGCATCAGCCCCAGCATTTT. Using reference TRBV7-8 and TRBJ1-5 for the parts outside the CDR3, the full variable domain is GAGVSQSPRYKVAKRGQDVALRCDPISGHVSLFWYQQALGQGPEFLTYFQNEAQLDKSGLPSDRFFAERPEGSVSTLKIQRTQQEDSAVYLCASSPGGHQPQHFGDGTRLSIL.

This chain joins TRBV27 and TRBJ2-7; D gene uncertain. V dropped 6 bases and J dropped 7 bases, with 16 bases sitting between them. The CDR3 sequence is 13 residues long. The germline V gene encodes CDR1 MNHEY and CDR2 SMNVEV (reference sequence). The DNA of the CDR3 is TGTGCCAGCAGCCCCATTATTGTGCGGGAGCAGTACTTC. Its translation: CASSPIIVREQYF.

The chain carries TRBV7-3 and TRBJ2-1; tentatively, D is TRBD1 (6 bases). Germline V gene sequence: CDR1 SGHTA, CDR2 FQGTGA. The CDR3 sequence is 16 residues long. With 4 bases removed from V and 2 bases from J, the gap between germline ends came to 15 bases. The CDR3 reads CASSSRDTITYNEQFF. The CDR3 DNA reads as TGTGCCAGCAGCTCCCGGGACACTATCACCTACAATGAGCAGTTCTTC.

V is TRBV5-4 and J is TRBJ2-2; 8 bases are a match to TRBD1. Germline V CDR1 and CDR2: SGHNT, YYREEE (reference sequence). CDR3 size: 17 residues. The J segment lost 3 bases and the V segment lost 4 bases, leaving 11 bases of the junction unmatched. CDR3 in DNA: TGTGCCAGCAGCGGAGGAGCCCCGGGACAGGACACCGGGGAGCTGTTTTTT. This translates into CASSGGAPGQDTGELFF. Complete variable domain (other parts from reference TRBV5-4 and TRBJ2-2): ETGVTQSPTHLIKTRGQQVTLRCSSQSGHNTVSWYQQALGQGPQFIFQYYREEENGRGNFPPRFSGLQFPNYSSELNVNALELDDSALYLCASSGGAPGQDTGELFFGEGSRLTVL.

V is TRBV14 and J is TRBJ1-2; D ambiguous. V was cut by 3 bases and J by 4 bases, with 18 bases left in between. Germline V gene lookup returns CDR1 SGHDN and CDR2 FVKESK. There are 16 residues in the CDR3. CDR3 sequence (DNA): TGTGCCAGCAGCCATGGGAGCGGTACTGGGAGCTATGGCTACACCTTC. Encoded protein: CASSHGSGTGSYGYTF.

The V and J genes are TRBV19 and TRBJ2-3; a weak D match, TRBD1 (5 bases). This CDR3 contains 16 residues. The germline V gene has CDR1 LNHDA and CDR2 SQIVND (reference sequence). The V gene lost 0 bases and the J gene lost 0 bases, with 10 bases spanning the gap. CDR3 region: CASSIEGVTSTDTQYF. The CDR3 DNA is TGTGCCAGTAGTATAGAAGGGGTAACTAGCACAGATACGCAGTATTTT.

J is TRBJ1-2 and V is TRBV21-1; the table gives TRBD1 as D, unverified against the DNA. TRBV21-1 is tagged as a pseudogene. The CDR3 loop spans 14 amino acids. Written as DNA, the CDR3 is TGTGCCAGCAGTAAGAGCAGGGGGAACTATGGCTACACCTTC. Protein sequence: CASSKSRGNYGYTF.

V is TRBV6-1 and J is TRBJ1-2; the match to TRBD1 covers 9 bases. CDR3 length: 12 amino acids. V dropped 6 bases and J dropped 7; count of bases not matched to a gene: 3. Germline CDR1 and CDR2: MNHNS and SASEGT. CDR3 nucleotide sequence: TGTGCCAGCAGAGAGACAGGGGGTGGCTACACCTTC. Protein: CASRETGGGYTF.